Sequencing of this T cell receptor (beta chain) was carried out in a study of blood T cell repertoires in COVID-19. As for the study in general: Samples taken during acute and convalescent COVID-19 were collected in the United States, Italy and Spain. T cells, B-cell-depleted T cells, or PBMCs supplied cDNA or gDNA.

Original processing notes: Estimation of nucleated cell counts was performed using reference gene primer amplification. The data were produced by immunoSEQ multiplex PCR, yet TCRdb's version contains in-frame clones alone and is incomplete. V, J and clone size are those of that table, while D and trimming were read from the DNA. This table has approximately 50,000 clones, over 70% appearing once. Looked up from germline, CDR1 is PRHDT and CDR2 is FYEKMQ (reference sequence). The CDR3 runs 16 residues. The junction had 12 bases not matched to a gene; V was cut back by 5 bases and J by 5 bases. The genes are TRBV13 and TRBJ2-5; 9 bases are shared with TRBD2. This clonotype originated in a human donor in a cohort sampled during active COVID-19. What was sequenced was peripheral blood. CDR3 sequence: CASSPLWREGPETQYF. As DNA, the CDR3 is TGTGCCAGCAGCCCCCTCTGGCGGGAGGGCCCTGAGACCCAGTACTTC.